This TCR beta chain emerged from a study of identical twins listed by TCRdb under 2016. About the study as a whole: To test whether fetal clonotypes persist, this study deep-sequenced TCR alpha and beta repertoires from monozygotic twins, from unrelated adults of various ages, and from cord blood. To rule out contamination, the twin experiments were replicated at different times with different library preparation protocols. The study at large found these results: Invariant T cells such as MAIT and iNKT could partly confound zero-insertion analyses, although diverse VJ usage argued against such confounding for most clonotypes. The excess sharing between twins in beta out-of-frame sequences was weaker because fewer shared sequences reduced the signal-to-noise ratio. Out-of-frame TCR alpha sharing in monozygotic twins was systematically underestimated by recombination models, whereas sharing between unrelated individuals was in agreement with the recombination models. Conclusions relied on cross-sectional statistical analysis, since the same donors could not be followed over many years. Abundant cord blood beta clonotypes carried fewer insertions; young adult naive repertoires showed a weaker similar trend, while memory repertoires showed none. Compared with coincidental sharing between unrelated individuals, out-of-frame TCR alpha sequences shared between twins had an excess of sequences with low generation probability.

Library creation used 5' RACE. The sequencer was an Illumina HiSeq 2000. Template switching introduced a universal primer binding site; the final cDNA contained a unique molecular identifier, enabling accurate counting of TCR cDNA molecules. Specific primers in the conserved constant-segment region were used to synthesize first-strand cDNA for the TCR alpha and beta chains. Each cDNA library was double barcoded, with a SMART-Mk sample barcode plus Illumina barcodes, to control for contamination. TruSeq adapter sequences along with Illumina sample barcodes were introduced in two successive PCR steps. The TCR alpha and beta cDNA libraries were sequenced on the Illumina HiSeq platform using custom primers. In the authors' own workflow: Raw reads were processed with MiGEC to extract unique molecular identifiers, and MiXCR was used to determine CDR3 positions. For each individual, recombination models were inferred using an EM algorithm with the repgenHMM and IGoR tools. Shared clonotype analysis was performed with the tcR package in R, normalizing sharing by the product of cloneset sizes. To study raw recombination free of thymic and clonal selection effects, out-of-frame nonproductive sequences were analyzed. TCRdb's own reprocessing of the public reads used fastp at Q25 and MiXCR and kept productive beta chains. Every entry covers one CDR3 protein and lists the most common genes and DNA from its rows. The V and J calls reflect TCRdb's pipeline rather than the authors' work. For this sample the table gives about 810,000 distinct CDR3 sequences, of which 10% to 15% were detected only once. The ten most abundant clones make up roughly 1.6% of the sample.

Inclusive of the bounding cysteine and phenylalanine, the CDR3 is 16 residues long. Here the CDR3 DNA is all that survives: 48 bases in frame from base 1. CDR1 MDHEN and CDR2 SYDVKM are derived from the germline V gene. From V the trimming removes 5 bases and from J it removes 8 bases, while the gene matches leave 13 bases of the junction unaccounted for. Only healthy Caucasian donors were included. Three pairs of female monozygotic twins, all aged about 18 to 29 years, made up the twin cohort. Peripheral blood mononuclear cells were the source from which RNA for the TCR libraries was isolated. Of note for this clonotype: Its specific antigen is unknown. One base away there is no much larger clone; base qualities are not given.

These same data were also listed under a study on yellow fever vaccine responses in identical twins. The second study, in turn, reports: According to the authors, the vaccine-induced T cell response in identical twins seemed to be partly convergent and partly specific to each individual. The study precisely tracked vaccine-responding T cell clones in identical twins.

The rearranged chain carries TRBV28 and TRBJ2-1, with 9 bases aligning to TRBD2. Sequencing was performed on PBMCs. The sequence was obtained from a woman aged 18-35 years in good health. CDR3 region: CASSRTISGSRDEQFF. The DNA sequence follows: TGTGCCAGCAGTCGGACTATTAGCGGGAGTAGGGATGAGCAGTTCTTC.